This entry lists 15 T cell receptor beta chains sequenced from one sample in a study of cytomegalovirus exposure and HLA in healthy donors. The PCR employed 60 Vbeta primers together with 13 Jbeta primers. Libraries were prepared by immunoSEQ multiplex PCR; TCRdb keeps only in-frame clonotypes and omits some of them. Recorded for this sample: around 200,000 clones. The sequenced sample was PBMCs. The source of these receptors is a girl aged 2 to 9 in good health and CMV-seropositive.

The chain has TRBV30 and TRBJ1-3; maybe TRBD1 (5 bases). Per the germline V gene, CDR1 is GTSNPN and CDR2 is SVGIG (reference sequence). The V end was cut by 5 bases, the J end by 0 bases, with 11 bases between. There are 14 residues in the CDR3. In nucleotides, the CDR3 is TGTGCCTGGTCCCGCGGGGGCTCTGGAAACACCATATATTTT. Amino acid sequence: CAWSRGGSGNTIYF.

For this clone: Other DNA sequences in this specimen translate into the identical CDR3. The chain carries TRBV5-1 and TRBJ2-2; D gene ambiguous. This CDR3 spans 14 amino acids. Trimming stripped 0 bases from V and 1 base from J, with 4 bases between. CDR1 is SGHRS and CDR2 is YFSETQ in the germline V gene. In nucleotides, the CDR3 is TGCGCCAGCAGCTTGGCCCGGAACACCGGGGAGCTGTTTTTT. Residues: CASSLARNTGELFF.

The chain carries TRBV2 and TRBJ1-5; D ambiguous. CDR1 and CDR2 (germline): SNHLY, FYNNEI. This CDR3 is 15 amino acids long. V was pared by 4 bases and J by 6 bases, with 16 bases between. The CDR3, as DNA: TGTGCCAGCAGTGGCAGGTACAAAGCCTCTCAGCCCCAGCATTTT. Its protein product is CASSGRYKASQPQHF.

The genes are TRBV11-1 and TRBJ2-1, with 14 bases aligning to TRBD2. J was trimmed by 3 bases and V by 2 bases; bases with no gene match: 9. This CDR3 is built from 19 residues. In germline, CDR1 is SGHAT, CDR2 FQDESV (reference sequence). CDR3 in DNA: TGTGCCAGCAGCTTAAGAATAGGGACTAGCGGGAGATACTACAATGAGCAGTTCTTC. This encodes CASSLRIGTSGRYYNEQFF.

The chain joins TRBV10-2 to TRBJ2-5; 14 bases fit TRBD2. The V gene's germline CDR1 is WSHSY and CDR2 SAAADI. J gave up 4 bases and V 6 bases, and 7 bases lay outside the gene matches. The CDR3 totals 16 residues. The CDR3 DNA reads TGCGCCAGCAGGGAGACTAGCGGGAGGGCCGGAGAGACCCAGTACTTC. It encodes CASRETSGRAGETQYF.

The chain recombines TRBV5-4 with TRBJ1-1; D perhaps matches TRBD1 (6 bases). V was clipped by 3 bases and J by 3 bases, with 15 bases between them. This CDR3 is 15 amino acids long. Germline assignment: CDR1 SGHNT and CDR2 YYREEE (reference sequence). CDR3 DNA sequence: TGTGCCAGCAGCTACGGTCAGGGGTTGCACACTGAAGCTTTCTTT. Translating it yields CASSYGQGLHTEAFF.

The rearrangement links TRBV5-1 to TRBJ2-3, with D possibly matching TRBD2 (6 bases). CDR3 length: 16 amino acids. The V and J ends lost 1 base and 2 bases respectively, with 14 bases between them. CDR1 is SGHRS, CDR2 YFSETQ, per germline. Here the CDR3 reads CASSLLRGGNTDTQYF. The CDR3 DNA sequence: TGCGCCAGCAGCTTGTTGCGGGGCGGGAACACAGATACGCAGTATTTT.

V is TRBV7-2 and J is TRBJ1-5, with D perhaps TRBD1 (5 bases). Trimming cost V 5 bases and J 6 bases, with 20 bases left between them. The CDR3 totals 16 residues. Germline assignment: CDR1 SGHTA and CDR2 FQGNSA. CDR3: CASSQMAGDSSQPQHF. In DNA form, the CDR3 reads TGTGCCAGCAGCCAAATGGCGGGGGACTCGAGTCAGCCCCAGCATTTT. Using reference TRBV7-2 and TRBJ1-5 for the parts outside the CDR3, the full variable domain is GAGVSQSPSNKVTEKGKDVELRCDPISGHTALYWYRQSLGQGLEFLIYFQGNSAPDKSGLPSDRFSAERTGGSVSTLTIQRTQQEDSAVYLCASSQMAGDSSQPQHFGDGTRLSIL.

CDR3 coding DNA: TGTGCCAGCAGTCGGACTAGCGGGAGTCAAGAGACCCAGTACTTC. Amino acid sequence: CASSRTSGSQETQYF. The chain carries TRBV2 and TRBJ2-5; TRBD2 matches at 13 bases. Per germline, CDR1 SNHLY and CDR2 FYNNEI. CDR3 length equals 15 residues. J was trimmed by 2 bases and V by 5 bases; bases with no gene match: 2.

This CDR3 reads CASGLNYNEQFF. In DNA, the CDR3 is TGTGCCAGCGGGCTGAACTACAATGAGCAGTTCTTC. V and J are TRBV28 and TRBJ2-1; no firm D call. Germline lookup yields CDR1 MDHEN and CDR2 SYDVKM. V gave up 8 bases and J gave up 3 bases, with 8 bases separating them. The CDR3 is made up of 12 amino acids.

The chain combines TRBV7-9 with TRBJ2-1; TRBD2 agrees at 10 bases. Germline CDR1 reads SEHNR; CDR2 reads FQNEAQ (reference sequence). The CDR3 has 14 residues. V shed 6 bases, J shed 7 bases, and the junction held 6 bases outside the gene matches. The DNA for the CDR3 is TGTGCCAGCAGAGTAGCGGGAGGTTGGAATGAGCAGTTCTTC. The encoded protein is CASRVAGGWNEQFF.

The J gene is TRBJ2-5, the V gene TRBV2; 11 bases align to TRBD1. From germline, CDR1 is SNHLY and CDR2 FYNNEI. There are 13 residues in the CDR3. Germline trimming cut 6 bases from V and 5 bases from J; bases unmatched to any gene: 2. The CDR3 loop is CASSGQGAETQYF. In DNA, the CDR3 is TGTGCCAGCAGCGGACAGGGGGCCGAGACCCAGTACTTC. Looking up the rest from reference TRBV2 and TRBJ2-5 gives the full variable domain: EPEVTQTPSHQVTQMGQEVILRCVPISNHLYFYWYRQILGQKVEFLVSFYNNEISEKSEIFDDQFSVERPDGSNFTLKIRSTKLEDSAMYFCASSGQGAETQYFGPGTRLLVL.

V is TRBV2 and J is TRBJ1-1, with D maybe TRBD1 (6 bases). This CDR3 region has 14 residues. The germline V gene has CDR1 SNHLY and CDR2 FYNNEI. V was shortened by 4 bases and J by 4 bases, with 13 bases between the two germline ends. This chain's CDR3 is CASSGSGVSTEAFF. The DNA of the CDR3 is TGTGCCAGCAGTGGCTCAGGGGTGAGCACTGAAGCTTTCTTT.

This chain links TRBV27 with TRBJ1-5, with TRBD1 identical over 8 bases. The germline gives CDR1 MNHEY, CDR2 SMNVEV (reference sequence). V dropped 6 bases and J dropped 3; count of bases not matched to a gene: 10. CDR3 length: 16 amino acids. The CDR3 protein is CASRGTGLNFNQPQHF. The CDR3, as DNA: TGTGCCAGCAGGGGGACAGGCCTAAATTTCAATCAGCCCCAGCATTTT.

The gene calls are TRBV11-2 and TRBJ1-2; 8 nucleotides line up with TRBD1. Germline V gene data show CDR1 as SGHAT and CDR2 as FQNNGV. The CDR3 runs 13 residues. V was pared by 5 bases and J by 8 bases, with 7 bases of the junction left unmatched. The CDR3 nucleotides read TGTGCCAGCAGCCGAAAACAGGGGGTAGGCTACACCTTC. It is translated as CASSRKQGVGYTF.